This paragraph reports one T cell receptor (beta chain). These data belong to a study of neurological immune-mediated disorders. From germline, CDR1 is LGHNA and CDR2 YNFKEQ. The CDR3 totals 16 residues. J was trimmed by 8 bases and V by 2 bases; bases with no gene match: 5. The cDNA was synthesized by means of template-switch 5'RACE, which was carried out with 10-nucleotide random UMIs. One entry per CDR3 protein results from TCRdb running MiXCR on the 5' RACE reads. This table holds about 46,000 distinct CDR3 sequences, roughly 4.4% found once. Material for sequencing was PBMCs. This clonotype was sampled from a woman aged 60-70 years with multiple sclerosis. The rearrangement links TRBV4-2 to TRBJ2-1; 14 nucleotides agree with TRBD2. Written as DNA, the CDR3 is TGTGCCAGCAGCCAATGGGGACTAGCGGGGGTCCATGAGCAGTTCTTC. Translated: CASSQWGLAGVHEQFF.